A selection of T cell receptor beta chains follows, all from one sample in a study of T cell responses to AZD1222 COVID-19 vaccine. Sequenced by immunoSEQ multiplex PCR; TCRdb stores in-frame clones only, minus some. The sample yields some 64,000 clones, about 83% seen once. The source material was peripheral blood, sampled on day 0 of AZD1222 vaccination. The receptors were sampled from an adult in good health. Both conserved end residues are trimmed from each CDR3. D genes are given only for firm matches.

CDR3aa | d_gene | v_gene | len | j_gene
AWSVYNEQF | - | TRBV30 | 9 | TRBJ2-1
ASSRSQGVLRSPLH | TRBD1 | TRBV5-4 | 14 | TRBJ1-6
ASSRAPLAGGDEQF | TRBD2 | TRBV7-2 | 14 | TRBJ2-1
ASSFGQEETQY | TRBD1 | TRBV12-3/TRBV12-4 | 11 | TRBJ2-5
ASSIEPRLGYGYT | - | TRBV19 | 13 | TRBJ1-2
ASSLTTFETA | - | TRBV7-2 | 10 | TRBJ1-2
ASSYRTGDHSPLH | TRBD1 | TRBV6-5 | 13 | TRBJ1-6
ASSLGQLSPLH | - | TRBV5-1 | 11 | TRBJ1-6
ASSGGQALWGYT | TRBD1 | TRBV6-6 | 12 | TRBJ1-2
ASSAGQGLTGELF | TRBD1 | TRBV6-4 | 13 | TRBJ2-2
AIMPRDRGINEQY | TRBD1 | TRBV10-3 | 13 | TRBJ2-7
ASSQDRGQGNEKLF | TRBD1 | TRBV4-3 | 14 | TRBJ1-4
ASSNGQGNQPQH | TRBD1 | TRBV7-8 | 12 | TRBJ1-5
ASSLWTGPIINYNEQF | TRBD1 | TRBV5-6 | 16 | TRBJ2-1
ASSSGLSRGFNEQY | - | TRBV5-5 | 14 | TRBJ2-7
SAMGGGALH | - | TRBV20-1 | 9 | TRBJ1-6
ASALGEAHQPQH | - | TRBV18 | 12 | TRBJ1-5
ASSLRDRGLSEQY | TRBD1 | TRBV5-8 | 13 | TRBJ2-7
ASSQESNTEAF | - | TRBV13 | 11 | TRBJ1-1
AITKNTGELF | - | TRBV10-3 | 10 | TRBJ2-2
ASSIPTGNSNQPQH | - | TRBV19 | 14 | TRBJ1-5
ASSSRDRGGEQY | TRBD1 | TRBV7-9 | 12 | TRBJ2-7
AWSAGNQETQY | - | TRBV30 | 11 | TRBJ2-5
ASSQDPLDPYEQY | - | TRBV3-1/TRBV3-2 | 13 | TRBJ2-7
ASSSSPVVGYT | - | TRBV6-2/TRBV6-3 | 11 | TRBJ1-2
ATSRVGGYEQY | - | TRBV15 | 11 | TRBJ2-7
ASSPPSGWLHDEQF | - | TRBV18 | 14 | TRBJ2-1
ASSQDNSGNTIY | - | TRBV3-1/TRBV3-2 | 12 | TRBJ1-3
ASSFAVTYNGQF | - | TRBV6-5 | 12 | TRBJ2-1
ATGRGSGEYNEQF | TRBD2 | TRBV24-1 | 13 | TRBJ2-1
ASSPRVGGYT | - | TRBV3-1/TRBV3-2 | 10 | TRBJ1-2